The sequence of this TCR beta chain was determined in a study of PD-1 blockade in classical Hodgkin lymphoma. Study in general: With a 2-week interval, patients received intravenous nivolumab at 3 mg/kg. General study results and limits: Reported baseline diversity: healthy donors highest, relapsed/refractory patients lowest. Individuals initiating nivolumab under 1 year after ASCT were excluded.

As for this clone: What it binds is not known.

No patient escaped relapse after autologous stem cell transplantation, and brentuximab vedotin exposure varied. Using immunoSEQ multiplex PCR, the repertoire was profiled, and TCRdb retains in-frame clones only, with some absent. This table has 20,000 to 25,000 clones, 81% appearing once. This CDR3 contains 15 residues. Germline lookup yields CDR1 MNHNY and CDR2 SVGAGI (reference sequence). Germline trimming cut 6 bases from V and 4 bases from J; bases unmatched to any gene: 5. This receptor was obtained from a human donor with classical Hodgkin lymphoma. Sequencing used peripheral blood mononuclear cells (PBMCs), obtained before the second cycle of nivolumab. The chain links TRBV6-6 to TRBJ2-1; the match to TRBD2 covers 11 bases. CDR3 nucleotides: TGTGCCAGCAGGACCGGGACTAGCGGATACAATGAGCAGTTCTTC. It translates to CASRTGTSGYNEQFF.